The T cell receptor (beta chain) described here comes from a study of shared clonotypes between healthy human individuals. Using immunoSEQ multiplex PCR, the repertoire was profiled, and TCRdb retains in-frame clones only, with some absent. The table has around 2.5 million clones, 90% to 95% seen once; the top ten hold approximately 0.37%. Germline CDR1 reads MDHEN; CDR2 reads SYDVKM. Trimming cost V 6 bases and J 4 bases; bases outside gene matches: 6. CDR3 size: 14 residues. This clone showed up just a few times. The J gene is TRBJ1-1, the V gene TRBV28; 9 positions match TRBD1. The clonotype was recovered from a man younger than 35 in good health. Some clones in this sample may be carry-over from other donors' samples. The material sequenced was naive CD4+ T cells from PBMCs. Indicated subset: CD45RA+ positively selected. CDR3 in amino acids: CASRTGGEGTEAFF. CDR3 DNA: TGTGCCAGCAGAACAGGGGGCGAGGGCACTGAAGCTTTCTTT.